The source of this T cell receptor (beta chain) is a study of cytomegalovirus exposure and HLA in healthy donors (dated by TCRdb to about 2017). About the full investigation: According to a later analysis, one platform produced both the 120 validation repertoires and the 700 or so repertoires of the first cohort. The aim of the study was to test whether cataloging public T cell receptors could identify signatures of past pathogen exposure. A separate validation cohort of roughly 130 different subjects was used in addition to the roughly 700-subject first cohort. To predict cytomegalovirus infection status, the study combined high-throughput TCR immunosequencing, statistical association of individual TCRs with disease status, and machine learning. Findings and caveats that apply to the study as a whole: While some public TCRs were present in many individuals, most TCR sequences turned up only very rarely across donors. In a later analysis, TCRs clustered in the first cohort were found to also tend to co-occur in the roughly 120 validation repertoires, with about 94% of cluster scores above 0. In both the original and validation cohorts, the classifier was reported to diagnose cytomegalovirus status with high specificity and sensitivity. The study listed 164 TCR beta chains as associated with cytomegalovirus. A later analysis had no HLA typing for the validation cohort, so co-occurrence there was scored across all 110 or so repertoires. It was suggested by the authors that the approach could potentially be generalized to other disease states and immunological phenotypes. In vitro tests confirmed that a few of the cytomegalovirus-associated TCR beta chains recognize cytomegalovirus antigens.

CDR1 MNHEY and CDR2 SMNVEV are derived from the germline V gene (reference sequence). The CDR3 contains 14 residues, cysteine and phenylalanine counted. CDR3 DNA is the only sequence kept; it has 42 bases, read in frame from the first base. Trimming takes 7 bases off V and 4 bases off J; junction bases not matched to a gene: 6. Regarding this clone: The target of this receptor is not known. No much larger clone is present one base from it, and per-base qualities are unavailable.

The donors were included in the validation cohort of some 120 subjects, a group kept apart from the roughly 670-subject first cohort. Library generation was performed with the immunoSEQ multiplex PCR assay. The authors' analysis ran thus. A statistical classification framework was developed to diagnose cytomegalovirus status using the catalog of TCR beta chain sequences. In TCRdb, the immuneACCESS table is reduced to in-frame sequences with V and J assigned. These tables do not hold every clone; where another copy was compared, an unresolved V gene accounts for under half, and the others remain unexplained. V and J calls and clone size are those listed in that table; D and trimming were worked out from the DNA. This sample gives more than 200,000 clones in total; approximately 84% of them show up just once. The top ten clonotypes cover 12% of the sample.

The sequenced material came from PBMCs. The source of this sequence is a man younger than 30 in good health and CMV-seropositive. The sequence is built from TRBV27 and TRBJ2-1, with 8 central nucleotides matching TRBD1. The CDR3 protein sequence reads: CASTLGDRYNEQFF. The DNA sequence is given as TGTGCCAGCACCCTGGGGGACAGGTACAATGAGCAGTTCTTC.